The following is a T cell receptor beta chain sequence with its context. The source of the sample is a study of blood T cell repertoires in COVID-19. Study overall: The cDNA or gDNA used as material had been derived from T cells, B-cell-depleted T cells, or PBMCs.

Only in-frame clones appear in the TCRdb table, and some are missing; sequencing was by immunoSEQ multiplex PCR. The sample shows about 210,000 clones, 80% to 85% of them seen only once. Germline values: CDR1 LGHDT, CDR2 YNNKEL (reference sequence). With V trimmed by 0 bases and J by 0 bases, 2 bases remained unmatched. The length of the CDR3 is 17 residues. What was sequenced was PBMCs or T cells enriched from blood (not recorded which). The chain carries TRBV3-1 (or the pseudogene TRBV3-2) and TRBJ2-2; 9 bases agree with TRBD2. The origin of this receptor is a woman between 45 and 65 years old with acute COVID-19. CDR3: CASSQDLAGTNTGELFF. The CDR3 coding sequence is TGTGCCAGCAGCCAAGACCTAGCGGGGACGAACACCGGGGAGCTGTTTTTT.